This T cell receptor beta chain was sequenced for a study of control samples from healthy donors and cancer patients. This clone has only a few counts. This CDR3 comprises 12 residues. Unmatched junction bases numbered 5, after V lost 11 bases and J lost 5 bases. The germline CDR1 and CDR2 sequences are ENHRY and SYGVKD. Produced via immunoSEQ multiplex PCR; TCRdb's table is partial and in-frame only. The table has some 79,000 clones, 90% to 95% seen once; the top ten hold about 1.3%. Material: PBMCs. The sequence derives from a middle-aged woman with lung cancer. The J gene is TRBJ1-1, the V gene TRBV10-3, with TRBD1 matching over 10 bases. DNA for the CDR3: TGTGCCTTAGGACAGGGGGGGACTGAAGCTTTCTTT. Translation: CALGQGGTEAFF.